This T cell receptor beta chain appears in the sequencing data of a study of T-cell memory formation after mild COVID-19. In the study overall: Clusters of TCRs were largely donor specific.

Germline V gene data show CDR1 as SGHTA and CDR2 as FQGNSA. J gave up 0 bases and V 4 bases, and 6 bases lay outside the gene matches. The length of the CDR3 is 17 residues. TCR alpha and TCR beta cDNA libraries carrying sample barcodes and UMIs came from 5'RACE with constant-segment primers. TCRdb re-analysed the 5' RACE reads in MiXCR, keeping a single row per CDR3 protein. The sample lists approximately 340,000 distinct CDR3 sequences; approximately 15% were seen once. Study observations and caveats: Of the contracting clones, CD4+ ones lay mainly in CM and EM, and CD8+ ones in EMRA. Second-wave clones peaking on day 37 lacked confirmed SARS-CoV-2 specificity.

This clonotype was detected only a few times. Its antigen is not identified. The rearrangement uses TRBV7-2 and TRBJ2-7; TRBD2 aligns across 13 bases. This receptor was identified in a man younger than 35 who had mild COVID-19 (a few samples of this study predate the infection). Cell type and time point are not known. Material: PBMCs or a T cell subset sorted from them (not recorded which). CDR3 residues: CASSSAGTSGASYEQYF. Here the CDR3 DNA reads TGTGCCAGCAGCTCTGCGGGGACTAGCGGGGCCTCCTACGAGCAGTACTTC.